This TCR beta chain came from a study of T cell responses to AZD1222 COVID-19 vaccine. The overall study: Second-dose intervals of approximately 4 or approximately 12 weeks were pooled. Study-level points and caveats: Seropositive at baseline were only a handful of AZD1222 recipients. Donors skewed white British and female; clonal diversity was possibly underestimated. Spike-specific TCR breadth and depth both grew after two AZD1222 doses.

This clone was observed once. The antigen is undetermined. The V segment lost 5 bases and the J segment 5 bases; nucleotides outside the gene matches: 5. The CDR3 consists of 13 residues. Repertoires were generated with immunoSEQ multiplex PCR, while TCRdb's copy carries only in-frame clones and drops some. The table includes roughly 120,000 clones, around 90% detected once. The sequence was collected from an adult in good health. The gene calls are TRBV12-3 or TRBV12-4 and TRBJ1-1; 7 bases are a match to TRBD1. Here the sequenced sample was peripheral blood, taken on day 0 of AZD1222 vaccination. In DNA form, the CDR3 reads TGTGCCAGCAGTCCCAGGGGGTGGACTGAAGCTTTCTTT. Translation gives CASSPRGWTEAFF.